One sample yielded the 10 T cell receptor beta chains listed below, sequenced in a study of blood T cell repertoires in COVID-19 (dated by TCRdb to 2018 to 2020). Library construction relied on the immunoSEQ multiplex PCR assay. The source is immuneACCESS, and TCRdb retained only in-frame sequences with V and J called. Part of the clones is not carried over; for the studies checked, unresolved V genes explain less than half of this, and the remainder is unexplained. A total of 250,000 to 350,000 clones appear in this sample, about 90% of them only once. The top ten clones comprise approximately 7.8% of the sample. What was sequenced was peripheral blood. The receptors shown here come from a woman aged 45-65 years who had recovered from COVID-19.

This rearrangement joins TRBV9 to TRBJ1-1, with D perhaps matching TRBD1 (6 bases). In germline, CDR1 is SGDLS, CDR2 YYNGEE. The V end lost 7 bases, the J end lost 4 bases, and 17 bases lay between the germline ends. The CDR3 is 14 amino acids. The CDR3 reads CASAPGGLVTEAFF. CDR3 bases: TGTGCCAGCGCCCCGGGGGGCTTGGTCACTGAAGCTTTCTTT.

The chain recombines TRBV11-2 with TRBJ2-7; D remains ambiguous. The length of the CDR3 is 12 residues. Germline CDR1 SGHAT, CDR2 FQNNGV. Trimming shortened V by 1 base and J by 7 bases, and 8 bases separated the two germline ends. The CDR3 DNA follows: TGTGCCAGCAGCTTAGGGGTCAGGGAGCAGTACTTC. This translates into CASSLGVREQYF.

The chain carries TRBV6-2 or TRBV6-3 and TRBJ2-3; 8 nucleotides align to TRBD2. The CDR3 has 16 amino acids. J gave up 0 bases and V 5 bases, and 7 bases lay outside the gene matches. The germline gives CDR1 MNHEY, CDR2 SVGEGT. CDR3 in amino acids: CASSPLLAASTDTQYF. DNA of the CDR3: TGTGCCAGCAGTCCATTACTAGCGGCTAGCACAGATACGCAGTATTTT.

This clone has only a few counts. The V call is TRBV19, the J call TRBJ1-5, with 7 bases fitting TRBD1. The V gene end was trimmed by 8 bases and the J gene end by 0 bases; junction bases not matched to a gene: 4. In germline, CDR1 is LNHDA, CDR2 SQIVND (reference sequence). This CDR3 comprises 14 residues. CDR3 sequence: CASSRQGSNQPQHF. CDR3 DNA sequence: TGTGCCAGTTCTAGACAGGGTAGCAATCAGCCCCAGCATTTT.

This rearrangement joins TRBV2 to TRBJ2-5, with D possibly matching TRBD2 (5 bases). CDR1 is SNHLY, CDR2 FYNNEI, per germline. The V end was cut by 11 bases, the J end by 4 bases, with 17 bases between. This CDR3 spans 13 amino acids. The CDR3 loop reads CAFTPSGRETQYF. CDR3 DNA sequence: TGTGCCTTTACTCCATCGGGGAGAGAGACCCAGTACTTC.

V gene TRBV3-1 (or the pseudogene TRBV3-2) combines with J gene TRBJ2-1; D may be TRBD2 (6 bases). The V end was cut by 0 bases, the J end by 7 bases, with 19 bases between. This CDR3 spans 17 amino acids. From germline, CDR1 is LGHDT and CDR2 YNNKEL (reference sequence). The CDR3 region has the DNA TGTGCCAGCAGCCAAGATTTTGGGATTGGGCGGGGTAATGAGCAGTTCTTC. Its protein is CASSQDFGIGRGNEQFF.

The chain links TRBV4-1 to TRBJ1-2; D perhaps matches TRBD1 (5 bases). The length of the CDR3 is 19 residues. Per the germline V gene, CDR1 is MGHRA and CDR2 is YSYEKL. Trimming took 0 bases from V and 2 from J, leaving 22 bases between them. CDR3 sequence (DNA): TGCGCCAGCAGCCAAGATGGCATATATGGAGCAGGGAAAAACTATGGCTACACCTTC. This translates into CASSQDGIYGAGKNYGYTF.

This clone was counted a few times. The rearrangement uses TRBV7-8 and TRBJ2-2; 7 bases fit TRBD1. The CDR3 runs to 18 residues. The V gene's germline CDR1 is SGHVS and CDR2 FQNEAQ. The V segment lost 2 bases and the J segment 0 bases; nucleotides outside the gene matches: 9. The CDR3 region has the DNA TGTGCCAGCAGCTTAAATTGGGACAGACTTCCGAACACCGGGGAGCTGTTTTTT. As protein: CASSLNWDRLPNTGELFF.

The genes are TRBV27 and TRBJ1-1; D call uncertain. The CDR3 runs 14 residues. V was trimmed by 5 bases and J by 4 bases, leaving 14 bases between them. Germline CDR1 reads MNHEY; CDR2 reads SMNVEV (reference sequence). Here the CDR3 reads CASSQYQRSTEAFF. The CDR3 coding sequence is TGTGCCAGCAGTCAATACCAGCGGAGCACTGAAGCTTTCTTT.

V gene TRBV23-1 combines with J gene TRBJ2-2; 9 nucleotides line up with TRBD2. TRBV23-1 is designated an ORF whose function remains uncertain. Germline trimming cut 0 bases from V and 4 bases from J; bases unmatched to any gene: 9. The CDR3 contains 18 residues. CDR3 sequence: CASSQSLRGRAGTGELFF. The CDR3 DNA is TGCGCCAGCAGTCAATCCCTACGCGGGAGGGCGGGCACCGGGGAGCTGTTTTTT.